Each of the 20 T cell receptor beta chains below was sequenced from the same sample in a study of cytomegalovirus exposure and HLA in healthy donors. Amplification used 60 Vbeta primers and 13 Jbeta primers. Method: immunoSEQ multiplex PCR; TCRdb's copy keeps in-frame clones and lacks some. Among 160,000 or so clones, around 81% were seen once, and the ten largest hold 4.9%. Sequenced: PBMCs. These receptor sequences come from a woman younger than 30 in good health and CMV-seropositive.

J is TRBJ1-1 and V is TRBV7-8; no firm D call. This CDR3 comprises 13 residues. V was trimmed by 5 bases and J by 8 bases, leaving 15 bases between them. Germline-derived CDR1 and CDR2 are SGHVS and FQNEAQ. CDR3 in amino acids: CASSPRTATEAFF. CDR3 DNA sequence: TGTGCCAGCAGCCCCCGTACAGCTACCGAAGCTTTCTTT.

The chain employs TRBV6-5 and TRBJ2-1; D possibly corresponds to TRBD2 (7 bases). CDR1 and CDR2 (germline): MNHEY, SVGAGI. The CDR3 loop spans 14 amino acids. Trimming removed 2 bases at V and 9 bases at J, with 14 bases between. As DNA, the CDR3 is TGTGCCAGCAGTTACGGGGGGGCTTTGGCTGAGCAGTTCTTC. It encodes CASSYGGALAEQFF.

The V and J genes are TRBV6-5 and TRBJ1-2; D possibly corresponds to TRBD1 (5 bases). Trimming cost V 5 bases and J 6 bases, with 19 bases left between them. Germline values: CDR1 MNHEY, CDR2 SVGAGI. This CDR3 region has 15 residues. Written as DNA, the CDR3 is TGTGCCAGCAGTCCCAACGGCAGGGCCGGTAATGGCTACACCTTC. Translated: CASSPNGRAGNGYTF.

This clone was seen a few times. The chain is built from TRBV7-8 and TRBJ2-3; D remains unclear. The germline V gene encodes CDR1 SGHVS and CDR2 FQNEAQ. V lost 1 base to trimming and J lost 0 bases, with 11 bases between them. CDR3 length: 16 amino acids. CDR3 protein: CASSLGAARSTDTQYF. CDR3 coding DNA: TGTGCCAGCAGCTTAGGTGCGGCGCGAAGCACAGATACGCAGTATTTT.

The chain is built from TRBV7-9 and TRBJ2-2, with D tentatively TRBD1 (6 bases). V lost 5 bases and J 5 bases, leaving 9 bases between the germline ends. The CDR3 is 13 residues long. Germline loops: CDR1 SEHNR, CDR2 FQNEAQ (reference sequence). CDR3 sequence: CASSQGQTGELFF. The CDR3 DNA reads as TGTGCCAGCAGCCAGGGACAAACCGGGGAGCTGTTTTTT.

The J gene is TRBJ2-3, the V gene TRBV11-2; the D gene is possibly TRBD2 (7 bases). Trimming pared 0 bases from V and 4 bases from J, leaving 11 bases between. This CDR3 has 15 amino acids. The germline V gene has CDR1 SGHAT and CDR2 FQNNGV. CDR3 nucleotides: TGTGCCAGCAGCTTAGACGGGGGGCGGCCAGATACGCAGTATTTT. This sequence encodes CASSLDGGRPDTQYF.

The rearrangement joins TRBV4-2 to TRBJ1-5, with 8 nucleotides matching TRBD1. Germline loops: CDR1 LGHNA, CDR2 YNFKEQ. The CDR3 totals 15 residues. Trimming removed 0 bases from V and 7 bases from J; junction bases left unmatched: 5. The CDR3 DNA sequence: TGTGCCAGCAGCCAAGACATTCAGGGGGCACAGCCCCAGCATTTT. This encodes CASSQDIQGAQPQHF.

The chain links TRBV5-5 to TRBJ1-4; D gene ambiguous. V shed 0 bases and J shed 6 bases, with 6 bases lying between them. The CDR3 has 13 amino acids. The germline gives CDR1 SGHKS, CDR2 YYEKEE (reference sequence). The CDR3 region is CASSLVGDEKLFF. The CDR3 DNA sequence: TGTGCCAGCAGCTTGGTGGGCGATGAAAAACTGTTTTTT. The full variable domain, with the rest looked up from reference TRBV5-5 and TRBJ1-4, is DAGVTQSPTHLIKTRGQQVTLRCSPISGHKSVSWYQQVLGQGPQFIFQYYEKEERGRGNFPDRFSARQFPNYSSELNVNALLLGDSALYLCASSLVGDEKLFFGSGTQLSVL.

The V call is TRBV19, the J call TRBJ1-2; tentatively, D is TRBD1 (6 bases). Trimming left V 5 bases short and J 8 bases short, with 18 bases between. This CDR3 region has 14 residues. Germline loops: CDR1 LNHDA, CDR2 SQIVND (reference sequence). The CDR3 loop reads CASSFQEGVGGYTF. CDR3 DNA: TGTGCCAGTAGTTTCCAAGAGGGGGTGGGCGGCTACACCTTC. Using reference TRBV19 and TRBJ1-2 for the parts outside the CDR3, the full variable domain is DGGITQSPKYLFRKEGQNVTLSCEQNLNHDAMYWYRQDPGQGLRLIYYSQIVNDFQKGDIAEGYSVSREKKESFPLTVTSAQKNPTAFYLCASSFQEGVGGYTFGSGTRLTVV.

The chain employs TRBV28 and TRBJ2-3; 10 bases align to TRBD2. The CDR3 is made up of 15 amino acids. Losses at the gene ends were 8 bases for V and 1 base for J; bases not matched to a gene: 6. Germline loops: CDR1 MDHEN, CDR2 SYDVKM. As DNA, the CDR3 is TGTGCCAGCCTTAGCGGGGGGTATCGCACAGATACGCAGTATTTT. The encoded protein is CASLSGGYRTDTQYF. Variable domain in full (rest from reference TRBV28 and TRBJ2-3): DVKVTQSSRYLVKRTGEKVFLECVQDMDHENMFWYRQDPGLGLRLIYFSYDVKMKEKGDIPEGYSVSREKKERFSLILESASTNQTSMYLCASLSGGYRTDTQYFGPGTRLTVL.

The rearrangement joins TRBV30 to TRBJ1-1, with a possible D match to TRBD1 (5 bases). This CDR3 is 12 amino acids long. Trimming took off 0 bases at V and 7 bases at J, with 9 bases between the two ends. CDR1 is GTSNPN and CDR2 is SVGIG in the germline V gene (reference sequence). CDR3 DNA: TGTGCCTGGAGTGTACTCGGGGGTGAAGCTTTCTTT. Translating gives CAWSVLGGEAFF.

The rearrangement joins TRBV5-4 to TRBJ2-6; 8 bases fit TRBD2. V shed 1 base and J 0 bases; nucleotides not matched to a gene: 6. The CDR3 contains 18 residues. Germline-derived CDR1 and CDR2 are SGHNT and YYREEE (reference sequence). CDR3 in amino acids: CASSLSGGLFSGANVLTF. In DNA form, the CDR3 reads TGTGCCAGCAGCTTGAGCGGGGGCCTTTTCTCTGGGGCCAACGTCCTGACTTTC.

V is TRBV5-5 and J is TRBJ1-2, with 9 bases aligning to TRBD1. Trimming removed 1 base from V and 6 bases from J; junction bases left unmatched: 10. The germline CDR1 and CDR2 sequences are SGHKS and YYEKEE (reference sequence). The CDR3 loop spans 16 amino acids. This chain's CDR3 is CASSLWGPGTGNGYTF. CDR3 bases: TGTGCCAGCAGCTTGTGGGGGCCCGGGACAGGGAATGGCTACACCTTC.

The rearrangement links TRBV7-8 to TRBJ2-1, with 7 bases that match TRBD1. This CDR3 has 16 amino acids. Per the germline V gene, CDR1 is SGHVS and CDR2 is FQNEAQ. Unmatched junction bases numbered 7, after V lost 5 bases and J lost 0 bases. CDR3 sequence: CASSNTGDSSYNEQFF. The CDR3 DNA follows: TGTGCCAGCAGCAATACAGGGGACAGCTCCTACAATGAGCAGTTCTTC.

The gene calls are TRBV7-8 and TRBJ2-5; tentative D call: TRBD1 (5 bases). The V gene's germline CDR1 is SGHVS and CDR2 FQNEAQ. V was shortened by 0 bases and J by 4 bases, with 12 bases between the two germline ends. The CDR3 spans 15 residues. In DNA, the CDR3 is TGTGCCAGCAGCTTAGCGGGCCAGGGCGGAGAGACCCAGTACTTC. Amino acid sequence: CASSLAGQGGETQYF.

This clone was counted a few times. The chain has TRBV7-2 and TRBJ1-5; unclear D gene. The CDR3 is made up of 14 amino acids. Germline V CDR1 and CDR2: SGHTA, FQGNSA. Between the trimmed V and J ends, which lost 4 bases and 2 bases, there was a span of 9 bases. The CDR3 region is CASSSREGNQPQHF. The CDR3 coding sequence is TGTGCCAGCAGCTCCAGAGAGGGCAATCAGCCCCAGCATTTT.

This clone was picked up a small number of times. Here the CDR3 reads CASSPDLGVSVGEQYF. In DNA, the CDR3 is TGTGCCAGCAGTCCCGACTTGGGTGTGAGTGTTGGGGAGCAGTACTTC. The V and J genes are TRBV5-4 and TRBJ2-7; the D is unclear. The CDR3 consists of 16 residues. Trimming left V 5 bases short and J 7 bases short, with 25 bases between. CDR1 is SGHNT, CDR2 YYREEE, per germline (reference sequence).

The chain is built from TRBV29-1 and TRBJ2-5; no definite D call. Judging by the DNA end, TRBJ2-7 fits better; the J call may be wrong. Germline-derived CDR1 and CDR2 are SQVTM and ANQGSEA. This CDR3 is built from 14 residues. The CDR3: CSVPASRSSYEQYF. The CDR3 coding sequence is TGCAGCGTTCCAGCGTCACGGAGCTCCTACGAGCAGTACTTC.

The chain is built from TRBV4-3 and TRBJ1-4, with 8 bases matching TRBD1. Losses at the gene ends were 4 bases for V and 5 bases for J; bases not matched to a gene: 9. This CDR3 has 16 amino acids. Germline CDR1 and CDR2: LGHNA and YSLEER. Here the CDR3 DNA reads TGCGCCAGCAGCCTCCGAACCGGGACAGGCAATGAAAAACTGTTTTTT. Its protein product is CASSLRTGTGNEKLFF.

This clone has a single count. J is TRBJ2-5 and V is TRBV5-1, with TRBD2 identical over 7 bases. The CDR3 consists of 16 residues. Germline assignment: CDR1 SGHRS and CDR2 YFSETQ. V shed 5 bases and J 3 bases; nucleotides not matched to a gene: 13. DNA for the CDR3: TGCGCCAGCAGGGCCAGGGTTGGCGGGAGCAAAGAGACCCAGTACTTC. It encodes CASRARVGGSKETQYF. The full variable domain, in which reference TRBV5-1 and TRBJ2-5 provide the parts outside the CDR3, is KAGVTQTPRYLIKTRGQQVTLSCSPISGHRSVSWYQQTPGQGLQFLFEYFSETQRNKGNFPGRFSGRQFSNSRSEMNVSTLELGDSALYLCASRARVGGSKETQYFGPGTRLLVL.